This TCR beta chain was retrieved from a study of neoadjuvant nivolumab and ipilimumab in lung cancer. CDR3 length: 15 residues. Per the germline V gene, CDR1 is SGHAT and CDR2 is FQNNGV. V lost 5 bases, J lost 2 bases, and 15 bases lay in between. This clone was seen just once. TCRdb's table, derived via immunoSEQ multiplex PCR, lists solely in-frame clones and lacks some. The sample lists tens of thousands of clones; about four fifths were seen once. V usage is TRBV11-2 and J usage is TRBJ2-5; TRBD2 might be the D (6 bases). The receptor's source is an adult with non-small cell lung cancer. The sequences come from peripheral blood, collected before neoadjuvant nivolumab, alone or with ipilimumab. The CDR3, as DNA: TGTGCCAGCAGCCCAGGAGTGGCGGGACAAGAGACCCAGTACTTC. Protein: CASSPGVAGQETQYF. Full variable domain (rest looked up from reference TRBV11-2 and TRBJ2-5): EAGVAQSPRYKIIEKRQSVAFWCNPISGHATLYWYQQILGQGPKLLIQFQNNGVVDDSQLPKDRFSAERLKGVDSTLKIQPAKLEDSAVYLCASSPGVAGQETQYFGPGTRLLVL.